The rows below give T cell receptor beta chains drawn from one sample of a study of CD8 T cells in Susac syndrome. TCRdb processed the immunoSEQ multiplex PCR reads anew with MiXCR; each CDR3 protein has one entry. The sample lists about 300,000 distinct CDR3 sequences, about 89% occurring once. The material sequenced was CD8+ T cells from PBMCs. Receptors originate from a human donor with multiple sclerosis. Both conserved end residues are part of each CDR3. Each record gives: J gene, V gene, clone size, D gene, CDR3 protein, CDR3 DNA. The D gene is left open where the match is weak. Clone sizes are given selectively: once, few, many, or a class where the clone is expanded.

>TRBJ2-1|TRBV20-1|.|TRBD2
CSAHPDLAGVSYNEQFF
TGCAGTGCGCACCCAGATCTAGCGGGGGTGTCCTACAATGAGCAGTTCTTC
>TRBJ2-5|TRBV5-4|once|.
CASSEDLPGETQYF
TGTGCCAGCAGCGAGGACCTTCCGGGGGAGACCCAGTACTTC
>TRBJ1-4|TRBV6-2/TRBV6-3|.|.
CASSYSTETATNEKLFF
TGTGCCAGCAGTTACTCGACGGAAACTGCAACTAATGAAAAACTGTTTTTT
>TRBJ2-1|TRBV29-1|.|TRBD2
CSGHLLGLAGVSNEQFF
TGCAGCGGACATTTGCTAGGACTAGCGGGAGTTTCCAATGAGCAGTTCTTC
>TRBJ2-5|TRBV12-5|.|.
CASGWGVETQYF
TGTGCTAGTGGATGGGGGGTAGAGACCCAGTACTTC
>TRBJ2-1|TRBV11-2|.|.
CASSLDSSNEQFF
TGTGCCAGCAGCTTAGACTCCTCAAATGAGCAGTTCTTC
>TRBJ2-7|TRBV29-1|.|TRBD1
CSVDQGQGSSYEQYF
TGCAGCGTTGATCAGGGACAGGGGAGCTCCTACGAGCAGTACTTC
>TRBJ2-7|TRBV4-1|.|.
CASSHDTLSYEQYF
TGCGCCAGCAGCCACGACACGCTTTCCTACGAGCAGTACTTC
>TRBJ2-1|TRBV30|.|TRBD1
CAWSPRDRVTRDNEQFF
TGTGCCTGGAGTCCCCGGGACAGGGTGACTCGTGACAATGAGCAGTTCTTC
>TRBJ2-7|TRBV20-1|.|.
CSARTGQSYEQYF
TGCAGTGCTAGGACAGGCCAATCCTACGAGCAGTACTTC
>TRBJ2-5|TRBV6-1|.|.
CASSDFERETQYF
TGTGCCAGCAGTGACTTCGAGAGAGAGACCCAGTACTTC
>TRBJ1-5|TRBV19|.|.
CASSIGARGASSNQPQHF
TGTGCCAGTAGTATCGGGGCGCGGGGGGCCAGTAGCAATCAGCCCCAGCATTTT
>TRBJ1-1|TRBV12-3/TRBV12-4|.|.
CASSLTPNEAFF
TGTGCCAGCAGTTTAACCCCCAATGAAGCTTTCTTT
>TRBJ1-6|TRBV14|.|.
CASSQGTAPLHF
TGTGCCAGCAGCCAAGGGACAGCACCCCTCCACTTT
>TRBJ1-1|TRBV19|once|.
CATQDGYTEAFF
TGTGCCACACAGGACGGGTACACTGAAGCTTTCTTT
>TRBJ2-5|TRBV29-1|once|.
CSVDSWTSPEGTQYF
TGCAGCGTTGATTCGTGGACATCTCCAGAGGGGACCCAGTACTTC
>TRBJ2-2|TRBV7-2|.|TRBD1
CASSAWTGTGELFF
TGTGCCAGCAGCGCCTGGACAGGGACCGGGGAGCTGTTTTTT
>TRBJ1-5|TRBV19|.|TRBD1
CATRQGSSNQPQHF
TGTGCCACCAGACAGGGAAGTAGCAATCAGCCCCAGCATTTT
>TRBJ2-2|TRBV2|.|.
CASKEGSGDTGELFF
TGTGCCAGCAAGGAAGGGTCAGGGGACACCGGGGAGCTGTTTTTT
>TRBJ2-2|TRBV3-1|.|TRBD2
CASSQEAGDTGELFF
TGTGCCAGCAGCCAAGAAGCGGGAGACACCGGGGAGCTGTTTTTT
>TRBJ2-3|TRBV30|.|.
CAWRVEYVPTTDTQYF
TGTGCCTGGAGGGTAGAGTATGTACCCACCACAGATACGCAGTATTTT
>TRBJ2-3|TRBV7-9|.|TRBD1
CASSLAGTGTDTQYF
TGTGCCAGCAGCTTAGCGGGGACAGGCACAGATACGCAGTATTTT
>TRBJ2-3|TRBV9|.|TRBD2
CASSEASGRALVSTDTQYF
TGTGCCAGCAGCGAGGCTAGCGGGAGGGCCCTCGTCAGTACAGATACGCAGTATTTT
>TRBJ2-2|TRBV28|.|TRBD1
CASSYRGPRGGELFF
TGTGCCAGCAGTTACAGGGGGCCTCGTGGCGGGGAGCTGTTTTTT
>TRBJ2-1|TRBV7-2|.|TRBD2
CASSTTSGRYNEQFF
TGTGCCAGCAGCACGACTAGCGGGAGGTACAATGAGCAGTTCTTC
>TRBJ2-7|TRBV3-1|.|.
CASSQDPDVHEQYF
TGTGCCAGCAGCCAAGATCCTGACGTCCACGAGCAGTACTTC
>TRBJ2-3|TRBV10-3|.|TRBD2
CAISFGLAGTSTDTQYF
TGTGCCATCAGCTTCGGGCTAGCGGGCACTAGCACAGATACGCAGTATTTT
>TRBJ2-7|TRBV6-5|once|TRBD2
CASSGGLAGSAEQYF
TGTGCCAGCAGTGGGGGACTAGCGGGGTCTGCCGAGCAGTACTTC
>TRBJ2-3|TRBV14|once|.
CASSRGPTWVTDTQYF
TGTGCCAGCAGCCGAGGACCCACTTGGGTCACAGATACGCAGTATTTT
>TRBJ2-7|TRBV15|.|TRBD1
CATSRDLGQVSYEQYF
TGTGCCACCAGCAGAGATTTAGGACAGGTCTCCTACGAGCAGTACTTC
>TRBJ2-1|TRBV25-1|once|TRBD2
CASSDGLGVAGGALNEQFF
TGTGCCAGCAGTGATGGGCTAGGCGTAGCGGGGGGGGCTTTAAATGAGCAGTTCTTC
>TRBJ1-1|TRBV5-1|.|TRBD1
CASSPGQGRTEAFF
TGCGCCAGCAGCCCGGGACAGGGTAGAACTGAAGCTTTCTTT
>TRBJ2-3|TRBV12-3/TRBV12-4|.|.
CASRQEGPDTQYF
TGTGCCAGCAGGCAAGAGGGCCCAGATACGCAGTATTTT
>TRBJ2-1|TRBV30|.|TRBD2
CAWSDEREEQFF
TGTGCCTGGAGTGACGAGCGGGAGGAGCAGTTCTTC
>TRBJ1-1|TRBV20-1|.|.
CSARDLEGQVGTEAFF
TGCAGTGCTAGAGATCTGGAAGGGCAGGTTGGTACTGAAGCTTTCTTT
>TRBJ2-1|TRBV4-3|.|TRBD2
CASSQEDGGSEVNEQFF
TGCGCCAGCAGCCAAGAGGATGGCGGGAGTGAAGTCAATGAGCAGTTCTTC
>TRBJ1-2|TRBV28|.|.
CASSTSQGSGYGYTF
TGTGCCAGCAGTACTTCACAGGGATCGGGCTATGGCTACACCTTC
>TRBJ2-1|TRBV7-6|.|TRBD2
CASSRFLSGGLQDSAYNEQFF
TGTGCCAGCAGCCGATTCTTAAGCGGGGGGCTACAAGACTCAGCCTACAATGAGCAGTTCTTC
>TRBJ2-3|TRBV7-9|.|TRBD2
CASSSTLAGEVTDTQYF
TGTGCCAGCAGCTCTACGTTAGCGGGAGAGGTCACAGATACGCAGTATTTT
>TRBJ2-5|TRBV27|.|TRBD1
CASSFTGTGRETQYF
TGTGCCAGCAGTTTTACCGGGACAGGGAGAGAGACCCAGTACTTC
>TRBJ1-5|TRBV18|.|.
CASSPESQPQHF
TGTGCCAGCTCACCAGAAAGTCAGCCCCAGCATTTT
>TRBJ2-5|TRBV7-8|few|TRBD2
CASSLETSDETQYF
TGTGCCAGCAGCTTAGAAACTAGCGATGAGACCCAGTACTTC
>TRBJ2-1|TRBV30|.|.
CAWSGGTANNEQFF
TGTGCCTGGAGTGGGGGAACAGCTAACAATGAGCAGTTCTTC
>TRBJ2-7|TRBV29-1|.|.
CSVELGGATEQYF
TGCAGCGTTGAGTTGGGGGGCGCGACCGAGCAGTACTTC
>TRBJ2-5|TRBV11-2|.|.
CASSHPPRAYQETQYF
TGTGCCAGCAGCCACCCTCCCCGGGCGTACCAAGAGACCCAGTACTTC
>TRBJ2-1|TRBV7-9|.|TRBD2
CASSLTAGVQDEQFF
TGTGCCAGCAGCTTAACCGCGGGGGTTCAGGATGAGCAGTTCTTC
>TRBJ2-1|TRBV19|few|.
CASSGDSYNEQFF
TGTGCCAGTAGCGGGGACTCCTACAATGAGCAGTTCTTC
>TRBJ2-1|TRBV27|.|.
CASNENNEQFF
TGTGCCAGCAACGAAAACAATGAGCAGTTCTTC
>TRBJ2-1|TRBV4-3|.|TRBD2
CASSQGTSGNNEQFF
TGCGCCAGCAGCCAGGGGACTAGCGGTAACAATGAGCAGTTCTTC
>TRBJ2-5|TRBV6-5|.|TRBD1
CASSYSIRDSQETQYF
TGTGCCAGCAGTTACTCGATCCGGGACAGCCAAGAGACCCAGTACTTC
>TRBJ2-7|TRBV7-9|.|TRBD1
CASSFGTENPTYEQYF
TGTGCCAGCAGCTTTGGGACAGAAAACCCAACCTACGAGCAGTACTTC
>TRBJ2-1|TRBV20-1|once|TRBD2
CSARDYRGGQNEQFF
TGCAGTGCTAGAGATTATCGGGGGGGCCAAAATGAGCAGTTCTTC
>TRBJ1-1|TRBV5-1|.|TRBD1
CASSPSSGGGILKLFF
TGCGCCAGCAGCCCCTCATCAGGGGGGGGGATTCTGAAGCTTTTCTTT
>TRBJ2-1|TRBV12-3/TRBV12-4|.|.
CASAGWDPNEQFF
TGTGCCAGCGCAGGGTGGGACCCCAATGAGCAGTTCTTC
>TRBJ2-1|TRBV20-1|.|.
CSARFRELYNEQFF
TGCAGTGCTAGGTTCCGGGAGCTCTACAATGAGCAGTTCTTC
>TRBJ2-7|TRBV27|.|TRBD2
CASSPRLAESYEQYF
TGTGCCAGCAGTCCACGACTAGCGGAGTCCTACGAGCAGTACTTC
>TRBJ2-7|TRBV20-1|.|TRBD1
CSATGQGLFYEQYF
TGCAGTGCGACAGGACAGGGGCTATTCTACGAGCAGTACTTC
>TRBJ2-4|TRBV19|.|.
CASSTGMEAKNIQYF
TGTGCCAGTAGTACAGGGATGGAAGCCAAAAACATTCAGTACTTC